This T cell receptor (beta chain) stems from a study of T cell responses to AZD1222 COVID-19 vaccine. Study findings and constraints: Only a handful of people who got AZD1222 tested seropositive at baseline. None of the repertoires were sampled until the peak T cell response had passed.

Profiled with immunoSEQ multiplex PCR; TCRdb holds only in-frame clones, not every one. The sample includes over 110,000 clones, less than 95% of them seen just once. A remark on this clone: The target antigen is unknown.

The CDR3 totals 13 residues. The trim removed 7 bases at V and 5 bases at J, leaving 7 bases unmatched. Germline loops: CDR1 SEHNR, CDR2 FQNEAQ (reference sequence). This receptor was identified in an adult in good health. This sample comprised peripheral blood, obtained on day 0 of AZD1222 vaccination. The genes are TRBV7-9 and TRBJ1-1; 7 bases line up with TRBD1. The CDR3 DNA is TGTGCCAGCACCCAGGGGGTGGATACTGAAGCTTTCTTT. This codes for CASTQGVDTEAFF.